The T cell receptor beta chain described here comes from a study of blood T cell repertoires in COVID-19. Study in general: Spain, Italy and the United States supplied samples that represented acute and convalescent COVID-19. From T cells, B-cell-depleted T cells, or PBMCs came the material, which was cDNA or gDNA.

V was clipped by 1 base and J by 2 bases, with 12 bases between them. Per germline, CDR1 MNHNS and CDR2 SASEGT. This CDR3 contains 16 residues. Assay: immunoSEQ multiplex PCR; the TCRdb copy retains only in-frame clones and omits some. The table lists around 100,000 clones, approximately 92% of them singletons. The TCR was taken from a man aged 45 to 65 with active COVID-19. The sample consisted of peripheral blood. The rearrangement links TRBV6-1 to TRBJ1-3, with D unresolved. The CDR3 region has the DNA TGTGCCAGCAGTGAAGGGATAGCTCCAGCTGGAAACACCATATATTTT. Its protein product is CASSEGIAPAGNTIYF.